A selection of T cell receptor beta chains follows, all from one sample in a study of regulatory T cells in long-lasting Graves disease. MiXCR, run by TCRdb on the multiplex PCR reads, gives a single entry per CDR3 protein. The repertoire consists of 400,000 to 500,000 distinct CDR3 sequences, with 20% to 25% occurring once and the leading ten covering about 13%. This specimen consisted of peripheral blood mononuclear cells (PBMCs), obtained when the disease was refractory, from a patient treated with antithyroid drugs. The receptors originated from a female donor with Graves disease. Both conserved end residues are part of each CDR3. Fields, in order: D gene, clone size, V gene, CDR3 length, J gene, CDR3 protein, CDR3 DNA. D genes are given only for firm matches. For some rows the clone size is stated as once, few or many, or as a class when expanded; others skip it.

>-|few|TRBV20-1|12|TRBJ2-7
CSAREQGSEQYF
TGCAGTGCTAGGGAGCAGGGGTCCGAGCAGTACTTC
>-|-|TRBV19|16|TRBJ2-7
CATKLGASLSSYEQYF
TGTGCCACCAAACTCGGGGCTAGCCTAAGTTCCTACGAGCAGTACTTC
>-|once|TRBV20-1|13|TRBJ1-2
CSANERNNYGYTF
TGCAGTGCTAACGAACGGAATAACTATGGCTACACCTTC
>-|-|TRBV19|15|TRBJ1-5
CASTRTRYSNQPQHF
TGTGCCAGTACCAGAACCAGGTATAGCAATCAGCCCCAGCATTTT
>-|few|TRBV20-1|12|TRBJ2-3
CSARTPADTQYF
TGCAGTGCTAGAACTCCTGCAGATACGCAGTATTTT
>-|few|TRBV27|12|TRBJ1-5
CASSPLGQPQHF
TGTGCCAGCAGCCCTCTGGGGCAGCCCCAGCATTTT
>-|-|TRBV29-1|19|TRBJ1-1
CSARTPLGGRGPKNTEAFF
TGCAGCGCCCGAACACCACTGGGGGGGCGGGGGCCGAAGAACACTGAAGCTTTCTTT
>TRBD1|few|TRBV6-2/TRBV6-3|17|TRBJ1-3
CASSYSLPGGTGNTIYF
TGTGCCAGCAGTTACTCACTGCCAGGGGGGACTGGAAACACCATATATTTT
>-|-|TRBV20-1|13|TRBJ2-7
CSARETGPYEQYF
TGCAGTGCTAGAGAAACAGGGCCCTACGAGCAGTACTTC
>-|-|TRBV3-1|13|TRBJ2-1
CASSHSTGNEQFF
TGTGCCAGCAGCCACTCGACTGGCAATGAGCAGTTCTTC
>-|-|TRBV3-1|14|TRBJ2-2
CASSPGPRGGELFF
TGTGCCAGCAGCCCGGGACCCCGGGGCGGGGAGCTGTTTTTT
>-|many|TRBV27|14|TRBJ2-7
CASTTGNRIHEQYF
TGTGCCAGTACAACCGGGAACAGGATTCACGAGCAGTACTTC
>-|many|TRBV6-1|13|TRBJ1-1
CASGAGLNTEAFF
TGTGCCAGCGGGGCAGGCCTAAACACTGAAGCTTTCTTT
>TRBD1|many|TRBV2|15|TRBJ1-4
CASRLGGTENEKLFF
TGTGCCAGCAGACTCGGCGGGACAGAGAATGAAAAACTGTTTTTT
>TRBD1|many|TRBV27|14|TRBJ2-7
CASSLDPGGTEQYF
TGTGCCAGCAGTTTAGATCCAGGGGGCACCGAGCAGTACTTC
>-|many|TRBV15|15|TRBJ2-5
CATSNVPGPQETQYF
TGTGCCACCAGCAACGTCCCAGGGCCGCAAGAGACCCAGTACTTC
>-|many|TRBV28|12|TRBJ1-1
CASSIVYTEAFF
TGTGCCTCCTCAATAGTTTACACTGAAGCTTTCTTT
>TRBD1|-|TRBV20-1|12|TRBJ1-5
CSARTGGLPQHF
TGCAGTGCACGGACAGGGGGCTTGCCCCAGCATTTT
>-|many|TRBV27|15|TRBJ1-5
CASSFGGLGNQPQHF
TGTGCCAGCAGTTTCGGAGGGCTGGGCAATCAGCCCCAGCATTTT
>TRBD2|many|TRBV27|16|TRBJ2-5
CASSPRGGGGQETQYF
TGTGCCAGCAGTCCACGCGGGGGTGGTGGTCAAGAGACCCAGTACTTC
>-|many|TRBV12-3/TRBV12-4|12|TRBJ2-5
CASSLSEETQYF
TGTGCCAGCAGCCTTTCTGAAGAGACCCAGTACTTC
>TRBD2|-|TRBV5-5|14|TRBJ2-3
CASSPRTRADTQYF
TGTGCCAGCAGCCCAAGGACTAGAGCGGATACGCAGTATTTT
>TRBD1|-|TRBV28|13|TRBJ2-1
CATFRGLYNEQFF
TGTGCCACCTTCAGGGGGCTATACAATGAGCAGTTCTTC
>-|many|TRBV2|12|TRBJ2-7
CASIFGKNEQYF
TGTGCCAGCATCTTCGGGAAGAACGAGCAGTACTTC
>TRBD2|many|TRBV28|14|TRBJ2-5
CASSGLAEGETQYF
TGTGCCAGCAGTGGGCTAGCGGAGGGGGAGACCCAGTACTTC
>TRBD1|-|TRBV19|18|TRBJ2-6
CASTKEGTGGYGANVLTF
TGTGCCAGTACCAAGGAAGGGACAGGGGGGTATGGGGCCAACGTCCTGACTTTC
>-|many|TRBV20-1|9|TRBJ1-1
CSVTPEAFF
TGCAGTGTCACCCCTGAAGCTTTCTTT
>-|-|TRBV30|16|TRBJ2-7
CAWGKDQRPYPHEQYF
TGTGCCTGGGGTAAGGATCAGCGGCCATACCCCCACGAGCAGTACTTC
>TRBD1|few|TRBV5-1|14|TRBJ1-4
CASSLSRGNEKLFF
TGCGCCAGCAGCTTGAGCAGGGGGAATGAAAAACTGTTTTTT
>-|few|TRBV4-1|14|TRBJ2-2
CASSLQEESGELFF
TGCGCCAGCAGTCTCCAGGAGGAGTCCGGGGAGCTGTTTTTT
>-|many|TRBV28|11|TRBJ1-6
CASRRFSPLHF
TGTGCCAGCAGGAGGTTTTCACCCCTCCACTTT
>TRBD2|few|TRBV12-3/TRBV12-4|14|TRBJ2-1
CATDPGGQRIEQFF
TGTGCCACTGACCCGGGAGGTCAGCGTATAGAGCAGTTCTTC
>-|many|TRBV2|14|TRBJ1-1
CASQTYLGRAEAFF
TGTGCCAGCCAAACCTACTTGGGCAGGGCTGAAGCTTTCTTT
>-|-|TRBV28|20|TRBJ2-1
CASSTPFTPWDSEIYNEQFF
TGTGCCAGCAGTACCCCGTTCACTCCGTGGGATTCCGAGATTTACAATGAGCAGTTCTTC
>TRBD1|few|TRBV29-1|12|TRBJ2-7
CSVRGTGGEQYF
TGCAGCGTTCGCGGGACAGGCGGGGAGCAGTACTTC
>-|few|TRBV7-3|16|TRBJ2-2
CASSLYPGKGIGELFF
TGTGCCAGCAGCTTATACCCCGGGAAGGGGATCGGGGAGCTGTTTTTT